These 14 T cell receptor beta chains were all obtained from the same sample, sequenced in a study of OX40 agonist ivuxolimab in advanced cancers. Only in-frame clones appear in the TCRdb table, and some are missing; sequencing was by immunoSEQ multiplex PCR. The repertoire has around 57,000 clones, about nine tenths of them found once; the top ten carry approximately 1.1%. The sample was CD4+ or CD8+ T cells sorted from blood, taken in a trial of the OX40 agonist ivuxolimab. The receptors shown here come from an adult with an advanced solid tumor such as melanoma, head and neck, liver or kidney cancer.

This chain joins TRBV5-5 and TRBJ2-1; tentatively, D is TRBD1 or TRBD2 (5 bases each). Trimming removed 0 bases from V and 7 bases from J, with 11 bases in between. Germline CDR1 and CDR2: SGHKS and YYEKEE (reference sequence). The CDR3 is made up of 14 amino acids. The CDR3 loop reads CASSLVGRGNEQFF. The CDR3 nucleotides are TGTGCCAGCAGCTTGGTGGGGCGAGGGAATGAGCAGTTCTTC. The entire variable domain, with the rest obtained from reference TRBV5-5 and TRBJ2-1, is as follows: DAGVTQSPTHLIKTRGQQVTLRCSPISGHKSVSWYQQVLGQGPQFIFQYYEKEERGRGNFPDRFSARQFPNYSSELNVNALLLGDSALYLCASSLVGRGNEQFFGPGTRLTVL.

This clone is a singleton in its sample. V gene TRBV5-1 combines with J gene TRBJ2-5; the D call may be TRBD1 or TRBD2 (5 bases each). The CDR3 length is 16 residues. Trimming cost V 0 bases and J 5 bases, with 17 bases left between them. Germline V gene data show CDR1 as SGHRS and CDR2 as YFSETQ. The CDR3 bases are TGCGCCAGCAGCTTGGGGGACCTGTCAATATCGGAGACCCAGTACTTC. Translating it yields CASSLGDLSISETQYF.

J is TRBJ2-1 and V is TRBV30; D uncertain. Trimming pared 6 bases from V and 2 bases from J, leaving 17 bases between. The CDR3 runs to 15 residues. Germline V gene lookup returns CDR1 GTSNPN and CDR2 SVGIG (reference sequence). In DNA form, the CDR3 reads TGTGCCTGCTATTCCGACGGCCTGCCCTACAATGAGCAGTTCTTC. Its protein is CACYSDGLPYNEQFF.

V gene TRBV27 combines with J gene TRBJ1-2; no clear D. The CDR3 runs to 13 residues. The germline V gene encodes CDR1 MNHEY and CDR2 SMNVEV (reference sequence). Trimming took 5 bases from V and 4 from J, leaving 11 bases between them. This CDR3 is CASSPRSRYGYTF. The CDR3 DNA is TGTGCCAGCAGTCCTCGGTCGCGCTATGGCTACACCTTC.

The rearrangement uses TRBV5-1 and TRBJ2-5; 11 bases match TRBD2. The V and J ends lost 4 bases and 5 bases, in that order; junction bases with no gene match: 1. Per the germline V gene, CDR1 is SGHRS and CDR2 is YFSETQ. This CDR3 comprises 13 residues. CDR3 DNA sequence: TGCGCCAGCAGCGCTAGCGGGAGGGAGACCCAGTACTTC. Amino acid sequence: CASSASGRETQYF.

This rearrangement joins TRBV19 to TRBJ2-3; D is tentatively TRBD1 or TRBD2 (6 bases each). Trimming shortened V by 3 bases and J by 4 bases, and 20 bases separated the two germline ends. The CDR3 spans 17 residues. Germline V CDR1 and CDR2: LNHDA, SQIVND (reference sequence). CDR3 loop: CASSMEGVLDPADTQYF. The CDR3 DNA is TGTGCCAGTAGTATGGAGGGGGTGCTGGATCCGGCAGATACGCAGTATTTT.

The chain recombines TRBV2 with TRBJ1-1, with unresolved D. The CDR3 covers 13 residues. Germline loops: CDR1 SNHLY, CDR2 FYNNEI. Trimming removed 1 base from V and 1 base from J, with 4 bases in between. The CDR3: CASSEEGNTEAFF. DNA of the CDR3: TGTGCCAGCAGTGAAGAGGGGAACACTGAAGCTTTCTTT.

This clone showed up just a few times. Here the CDR3 reads CASSEALSYTEAFF. CDR3 DNA sequence: TGTGCCAGCAGTGAAGCGCTTAGTTACACTGAAGCTTTCTTT. This sequence joins TRBV2 and TRBJ1-1, with D unclear. Looked up from germline, CDR1 is SNHLY and CDR2 is FYNNEI. V gave up 0 bases and J gave up 3 bases, with 8 bases separating them. The CDR3 covers 14 residues. Complete variable domain (other parts from reference TRBV2 and TRBJ1-1): EPEVTQTPSHQVTQMGQEVILRCVPISNHLYFYWYRQILGQKVEFLVSFYNNEISEKSEIFDDQFSVERPDGSNFTLKIRSTKLEDSAMYFCASSEALSYTEAFFGQGTRLTVV.

This chain uses TRBV10-3 with TRBJ1-3; D call uncertain. Per the germline V gene, CDR1 is ENHRY and CDR2 is SYGVKD. The CDR3 runs 12 residues. The V gene lost 6 bases and the J gene lost 7 bases, with 10 bases spanning the gap. CDR3 sequence: CAIRDGPNTIYF. The CDR3 DNA follows: TGTGCCATCAGGGACGGACCGAACACCATATATTTT.

The chain uses TRBV30 and TRBJ1-1, with no clear D. Germline V gene sequence: CDR1 GTSNPN, CDR2 SVGIG (reference sequence). This CDR3 is 13 amino acids long. Trimming took off 2 bases at V and 4 bases at J, with 11 bases between the two ends. DNA for the CDR3: TGTGCCTGGAGTCCCTCGTGGTCCACTGAAGCTTTCTTT. Translating it yields CAWSPSWSTEAFF.

V is TRBV10-3 and J is TRBJ2-1, with D tentatively TRBD1 (5 bases). Trimming took 2 bases from V and 7 from J, leaving 9 bases between them. The CDR3 is 13 amino acids. CDR1 is ENHRY and CDR2 is SYGVKD in the germline V gene. CDR3: CAISEVRVNEQFF. The CDR3, as DNA: TGTGCCATCAGTGAGGTCAGGGTGAATGAGCAGTTCTTC.

The V and J genes are TRBV7-2 and TRBJ1-2; D is unresolved. The CDR3 contains 17 residues. V lost 3 bases and J lost 7, with 24 bases in between. The germline V gene encodes CDR1 SGHTA and CDR2 FQGNSA. The CDR3 region has the DNA TGTGCCAGCAGCTTCCGGCCTTTACGCCGACCGGTGGCTGGCTACACCTTC. This gives the protein CASSFRPLRRPVAGYTF.

This chain's CDR3 is CASTGTENSNQPQHF. The CDR3 region has the DNA TGTGCCAGTACCGGGACAGAGAATAGCAATCAGCCCCAGCATTTT. The rearrangement links TRBV19 to TRBJ1-5; 7 bases align to TRBD1. The CDR3 runs to 15 residues. Per the germline V gene, CDR1 is LNHDA and CDR2 is SQIVND (reference sequence). Germline trimming cut 7 bases from V and 0 bases from J; bases unmatched to any gene: 6.

The J gene is TRBJ2-5, the V gene TRBV19; D is undetermined. The ends were cut back, 4 bases at V and 5 bases at J, with 11 bases in the middle. The CDR3 extends over 13 amino acids. Germline values: CDR1 LNHDA, CDR2 SQIVND (reference sequence). Here the CDR3 DNA reads TGTGCCAGTAGTACGGACGGACCGGAGACCCAGTACTTC. Protein product: CASSTDGPETQYF.